This TCR beta chain originates from a study of Graves' ophthalmopathy and Graves' hyperthyroidism. The authors amplified TCR beta CDR3 regions, and they did so from RNA transcripts for repertoire sequencing. Second-round multiplex PCR came after a first-round RT-PCR that employed HTBI primers. TCRdb recomputed calls from the multiplex PCR reads with MiXCR, one row per CDR3 protein. Seen here are 680,000 or so distinct CDR3 sequences, 20% to 25% observed once, and the top ten hold approximately 6.9%. Per germline, CDR1 SNHLY and CDR2 FYNNEI. V shed 11 bases and J 0 bases; nucleotides not matched to a gene: 4. CDR3 length equals 14 residues.

V gene TRBV2 combines with J gene TRBJ2-2; 9 nucleotides line up with TRBD1. The sequence came from a woman between 18 and 29 years old with stable Graves' hyperthyroidism. Some clones in this sample may be carry-over from other donors' samples. The material sequenced was peripheral blood. CDR3 residues: CAGGQGANTGELFF. The CDR3 DNA sequence: TGTGCCGGGGGACAGGGCGCGAACACCGGGGAGCTGTTTTTT.